This T cell receptor (beta chain) was sequenced for a study of CD4+ T cells in melanoma. Germline V gives CDR1 SGHDN, CDR2 FVKESK. The CDR3 has 15 residues. Trimming took off 0 bases at V and 3 bases at J, with 11 bases between the two ends. This clone was recorded once. The repertoire was sequenced with immunoSEQ multiplex PCR; TCRdb's copy has only in-frame clones and lacks some. The table shows around 110,000 clones, with 80% to 95% occurring only once. This receptor was taken from a human donor with melanoma. Material for sequencing was peripheral blood. The rearrangement joins TRBV14 to TRBJ1-1; unclear D gene. In DNA form, the CDR3 reads TGTGCCAGCAGCCAAGATTATTCCGGCGACACTGAAGCTTTCTTT. It codes for CASSQDYSGDTEAFF.